What follows are 10 T cell receptor beta chains derived from one specimen sequenced in a study of blood T cell repertoires in COVID-19. Sequencing was performed with immunoSEQ multiplex PCR; in TCRdb, only in-frame clones are kept and a portion is missing. The sample includes approximately 77,000 clones, over 75% of them seen just once. The sequenced material came from peripheral blood. The receptor set was obtained from a man between 50 and 59 years old with COVID-19, enrolled during active disease.

The chain employs TRBV6-5 and TRBJ1-6; no reliable D call. The germline CDR1 and CDR2 sequences are MNHEY and SVGAGI. V lost 6 bases to trimming and J lost 7 bases, with 10 bases between them. This CDR3 has 13 amino acids. The CDR3, as DNA: TGTGCCAGCAGGAGGAGCTTGAATTCACCCCTCCACTTT. Its protein product is CASRRSLNSPLHF.

This rearrangement joins TRBV2 to TRBJ2-7; 7 nucleotides line up with TRBD2. The CDR3 runs to 14 residues. The V segment lost 1 base and the J segment 2 bases; nucleotides outside the gene matches: 2. The germline V gene has CDR1 SNHLY and CDR2 FYNNEI. CDR3 DNA sequence: TGTGCCAGCAGTGAAGAGGGAGGGCCCTACGAGCAGTACTTC. Translating it yields CASSEEGGPYEQYF.

This clone was found once. The chain has TRBV5-3 and TRBJ2-1; 10 positions match TRBD2. TRBV5-3 is noted as an ORF with a role that remains uncertain. The CDR3 extends over 18 amino acids. Trimming cost V 4 bases and J 0 bases; bases outside gene matches: 10. The CDR3 bases are TGTGCCAGAAGCCTAATCCTATTAGCGGGAGGCTCCTACAATGAGCAGTTCTTC. This translates into CARSLILLAGGSYNEQFF.

The chain joins TRBV19 to TRBJ2-2, with 7 bases lining up with TRBD2. Germline CDR1 LNHDA, CDR2 SQIVND (reference sequence). Losses at the gene ends were 6 bases for V and 7 bases for J; bases not matched to a gene: 17. This CDR3 has 17 residues. The DNA of the CDR3 is TGTGCCAGTAGGCGGGGACGGTCCCCAACGGGGGGCGGGGAGCTGTTTTTT. Its protein product is CASRRGRSPTGGGELFF.

This chain links TRBV11-2 with TRBJ2-1; maybe TRBD2 (5 bases). The CDR3 has 15 amino acids. CDR1 is SGHAT and CDR2 is FQNNGV in the germline V gene. V gave up 3 bases and J gave up 8 bases, with 17 bases separating them. The CDR3 protein is CASSFNYGGSDEQFF. As DNA, the CDR3 is TGTGCCAGCAGCTTCAATTATGGAGGTAGCGATGAGCAGTTCTTC.

This chain links TRBV5-1 with TRBJ2-3; 11 nucleotides match TRBD2. This CDR3 comprises 18 residues. Germline values: CDR1 SGHRS, CDR2 YFSETQ. The V segment lost 4 bases and the J segment 4 bases; nucleotides outside the gene matches: 14. The CDR3: CASSQIAGGLNGPDTQYF. The CDR3 DNA is TGCGCCAGCAGCCAGATAGCGGGAGGGCTCAATGGCCCAGATACGCAGTATTTT.

The rearrangement uses TRBV12-3 or TRBV12-4 and TRBJ2-7; 7 nucleotides agree with TRBD2. V was clipped by 3 bases and J by 9 bases; unmatched bases: 5. The CDR3 runs to 12 residues. CDR3 nucleotides: TGTGCCAGCAGTTTGGGGACTATAGTGCAGTACTTC. Translation gives CASSLGTIVQYF.

The chain combines TRBV30 with TRBJ1-3; maybe TRBD1 (6 bases). This CDR3 spans 15 amino acids. The ends were cut back, 3 bases at V and 2 bases at J, with 14 bases in the middle. Germline CDR1 reads GTSNPN; CDR2 reads SVGIG (reference sequence). The CDR3 DNA reads as TGTGCCTGGAGACACAGGGACCTCCCTGGAAACACCATATATTTT. This encodes CAWRHRDLPGNTIYF.

The J gene is TRBJ2-2, the V gene TRBV2, with 7 nucleotides matching TRBD2. The germline V gene has CDR1 SNHLY and CDR2 FYNNEI. This CDR3 contains 15 residues. Germline trimming cut 3 bases from V and 8 bases from J; bases unmatched to any gene: 9. The CDR3 DNA is TGTGCCAGCAGTGAGCGGGGAGGGGCGTGGGGGGAGCTGTTTTTT. This encodes CASSERGGAWGELFF.

This chain links TRBV2 with TRBJ2-7; perhaps TRBD2 as D (5 bases). The CDR3 extends over 13 amino acids. V lost 9 bases and J lost 5, with 17 bases in between. CDR1 is SNHLY and CDR2 is FYNNEI in the germline V gene. The CDR3 protein is CARSAHPGNEQYF. CDR3 nucleotide sequence: TGTGCCAGGAGCGCCCACCCGGGAAACGAGCAGTACTTC.